The text below deals with one T cell receptor (beta chain). No antigen is known for it. This sample is drawn from a study of T cell responses to AZD1222 COVID-19 vaccine. The method was immunoSEQ multiplex PCR; TCRdb's version includes in-frame clones alone and lacks a portion of them. The sample includes approximately 150,000 clones, around 84% of them seen just once. Overall study findings and caveats: Baseline seropositives among AZD1222 recipients totaled only six or seven.

The sequence derives from an adult who received the AZD1222 COVID-19 vaccine. Sequenced here: peripheral blood, sampled 28 days after the second AZD1222 dose.

The CDR3 is CASGLDGETQYF. Written as DNA, the CDR3 is TGTGCTAGTGGTTTAGATGGGGAGACCCAGTACTTC. The chain carries TRBV12-5 and TRBJ2-5; D not certain. V lost 3 bases and J 5 bases, leaving 7 bases between the germline ends. The CDR3 consists of 12 residues. Germline loops: CDR1 LGHNT, CDR2 FRNRAP.